This TCR beta chain originates from a study of regulatory T cells in long-lasting Graves disease. Time point: newly diagnosed GD, antithyroid drugs for less than 3 months. PBMCs were the source of the RNA used for TCR sequencing. In this cohort, patients came from an endocrinology department located in Xi'an, China. The EDTA tubes were filled with around 8.1 milliliters of drawn peripheral blood. At least ten counts were recorded for this clonotype. The V gene end was trimmed by 7 bases and the J gene end by 6 bases; junction bases not matched to a gene: 13. The germline CDR1 and CDR2 sequences are MDHEN and SYDVKM. The CDR3 has 17 amino acids. Libraries of TCR beta came from iRepertoire HTBI primers plus Arm-PCR of CDR3 regions. From the multiplex PCR reads, TCRdb called clonotypes with MiXCR, one entry per CDR3 protein. The table has around 250,000 distinct CDR3 sequences, approximately 20% seen once; the top ten hold approximately 24%.

The sequence came from a female donor with Graves disease. The sample was peripheral blood mononuclear cells (PBMCs), taken at new diagnosis, from a patient treated with antithyroid drugs. The chain combines TRBV28 with TRBJ2-2; 11 bases align to TRBD2. The CDR3: CASTATSGIDRAGELFF. In DNA, the CDR3 is TGTGCCAGCACCGCGACTAGCGGGATTGATAGAGCCGGGGAGCTGTTTTTT.